Included here is one T cell receptor (beta chain) sequence, with context. The CDR3 totals 14 residues. The germline V gene encodes CDR1 GTSNPN and CDR2 SVGIG (reference sequence). V was clipped by 5 bases and J by 2 bases, with 14 bases between them. TCRdb's copy holds only in-frame clones and misses some; the assay was immunoSEQ multiplex PCR. The table lists some 220,000 clones, less than 90% of them singletons, with approximately 5% in the top ten. These data come from a study of blood T cell repertoires in COVID-19. Study at large: The cDNA or gDNA used as material had been derived from T cells, B-cell-depleted T cells, or PBMCs.

V gene TRBV30 combines with J gene TRBJ2-3; a weak D match, TRBD1 (5 bases). The sequencing sample was made of peripheral blood. This clonotype was obtained from a woman in her sixties or seventies who had recovered from COVID-19. CDR3 sequence (DNA): TGTGCCTGGGTCAGGGCGGTTGTCACAGATACGCAGTATTTT. Translating it yields CAWVRAVVTDTQYF.